This T cell receptor beta chain is from a study of human T cells and chemical hapten exposure listed by TCRdb under 2021. With regard to the full study: For sensitization, 2% DPC in acetone was applied to a roughly 2 cm by roughly 2 cm area of upper inner arm skin. Patients additionally received weekly therapeutic DPC doses to the scalp throughout the approximately 25-week study period. Patch tests used Finn chambers with 0.01% DPC on the upper back, scored after 6 days by International Contact Dermatitis Research Group standards. The mostly female patient cohort included alopecia areata with under or over 50% scalp involvement, alopecia totalis and alopecia universalis. Libraries were combined into a pool for sequencing, and differences in TCR yield between samples came mainly from small differences in library volumes within the pool. Peripheral blood TCR repertoire changes were tracked in vivo in alopecia patients during primary and secondary sensitization to the hapten diphenylcyclopropenone (DPC). Patient blood was sampled pre-sensitization (week 0) and at 2, 6 and about 24 weeks after DPC sensitization. For TCR sequencing, blood came from 25 to 35 alopecia patients at anywhere from one to four time points (pre-sensitization, 2, 6 and 24 weeks).

What the authors observed across the whole study: Patch test score was positively correlated with the number of PT1 expanded TCRs, with significance at thresholds 8, 16 and 32 but not at 4. Because all patients had alopecia, a presumed autoimmune disease, the immune response of the patients might differ from that of healthy individuals. The number of TCRs above 1 in 1000 frequency did not change with DPC sensitization; there was no evidence of global repertoire structure alterations. After repeated subsampling, changes were observed in the strength of the expansion versus patch-test correlation and in the threshold at which the correlation became significant. Significantly more large CDR3 similarity clusters were formed by expanded TCRs than by pre-sensitization or healthy control sets, consistent with antigen-driven responses.

This clonotype was seen more than once but under ten times. Its antigen target is currently unknown. No base qualities exist here, and no much larger clone lies one base off it. Library method: RACE. The run used a NextSeq 500. During library preparation, unique molecular identifiers were attached to individual cDNA molecules so that TCRs could be counted quantitatively and reproducibly. Each blood RNA sample was used to sequence both TCR alpha and TCR beta chains. In the original analysis: A median of around 100,000 TCRs per sample was observed, with a range of about 20,000 to 750,000. V, J and CDR3 annotation of the TCR reads was carried out using the Decombinator software suite. For the PS versus PT1 abundance plots, all samples were subsampled to the same number of TCRs (28,000). TCRs were defined as expanded if absent before sensitization and observed at least eight times at the 2-week time point. The raw public reads went through TCRdb reprocessing: fastp at Q25, MiXCR clone calling, in-frame beta chains kept. Each entry merges the rows of one CDR3 protein and shows their most common DNA and genes. The V and J calls and clone size are TCRdb's, not the authors'. This sample has approximately 400,000 distinct CDR3 sequences in its table, and about 4.4% of those were observed once. The ten largest clonotypes hold 2% to 2.5% of the sample.

What the time point label conveys for this sample: patch test 1, 2 weeks after DPC sensitization. The treatment or condition tag for this specimen amounts to: therapeutic diphenylcyclopropenone sensitization with weekly scalp DPC. At every patch-test visit, the blood draw took place before the patch test was put on. Patients were eligible if aged 18 to 70, diagnosed with alopecia and judged suitable for DPC therapy, and pregnant patients were excluded. Total RNA was extracted from unfractionated whole blood that had been collected in Tempus Blood RNA tubes. The junction shows trimming of 11 bases on V and 6 bases on J, and the gene matches do not reach 9 bases of it. The CDR3, cysteine through phenylalanine, is 12 amino acids long. CDR3 DNA is the only sequence kept; it has 36 bases, read in frame from the first base. Looking up the germline V gene yields CDR1 MDHEN and CDR2 SYDVKM.

This clonotype was obtained from a woman between 50 and 59 years old with alopecia areata. Some clones in this sample may be carry-over from other donors' samples. The starting material was whole blood, obtained in connection with sensitization to the hapten diphenylcyclopropenone (DPC). This chain joins TRBV28 to TRBJ2-7; 8 bases in the middle match TRBD1. The encoded CDR3 is CASTDREGEQYF. The DNA sequence is TGTGCCTCAACGGACAGGGAAGGCGAGCAGTACTTC.